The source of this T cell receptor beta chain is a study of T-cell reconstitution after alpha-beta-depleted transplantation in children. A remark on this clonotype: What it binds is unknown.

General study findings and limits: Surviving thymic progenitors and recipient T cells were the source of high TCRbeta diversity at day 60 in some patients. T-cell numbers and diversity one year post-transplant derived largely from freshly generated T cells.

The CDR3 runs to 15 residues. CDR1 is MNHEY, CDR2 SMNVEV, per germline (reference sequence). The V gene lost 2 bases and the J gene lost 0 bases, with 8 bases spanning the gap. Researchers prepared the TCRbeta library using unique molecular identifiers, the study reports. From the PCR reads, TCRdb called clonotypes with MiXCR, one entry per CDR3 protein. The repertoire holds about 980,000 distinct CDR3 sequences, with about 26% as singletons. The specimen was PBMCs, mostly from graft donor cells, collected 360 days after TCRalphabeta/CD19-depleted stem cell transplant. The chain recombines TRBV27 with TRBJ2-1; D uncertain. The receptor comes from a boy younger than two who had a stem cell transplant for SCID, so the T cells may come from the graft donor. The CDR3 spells CASSLIVGSYNEQFF. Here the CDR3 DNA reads TGTGCCAGCAGTTTAATCGTGGGCTCCTACAATGAGCAGTTCTTC.